One sample yielded the 19 T cell receptor beta chains listed below, sequenced in a study of Ad26.COV2.S vaccination and SARS-CoV-2 variants. Profiled with immunoSEQ multiplex PCR; TCRdb holds only in-frame clones, not every one. The repertoire consists of roughly 380,000 clones, with approximately 90% occurring once and the leading ten covering less than 4%. Treatment here: some 20 received Ad26.COV2.S at low or high dose, single or two shots; several received placebo; per-sample allocation not given. After the first vaccine or placebo injection, samples were drawn on day 63. This material consisted of peripheral blood, taken in a trial of Ad26.COV2.S vaccine versus placebo. The receptor source for this set is a person between 18 and 65 years old who received the Ad26.COV2.S COVID-19 vaccine or a placebo.

V and J are TRBV4-1 and TRBJ2-3, with 12 bases matching TRBD2. V was pared by 1 base and J by 6 bases, with 5 bases of the junction left unmatched. The CDR3 totals 16 residues. CDR1 is MGHRA and CDR2 is YSYEKL in the germline V gene. In DNA, the CDR3 is TGCGCCAGCAGCCAAGGTCTAGCGGGGGGGCCGGATACGCAGTATTTT. Amino acid sequence: CASSQGLAGGPDTQYF.

This chain uses TRBV11-3 with TRBJ2-2; a weak D match, TRBD2 (5 bases). The ends were cut back, 5 bases at V and 6 bases at J, with 10 bases in the middle. CDR1 is SGHNT and CDR2 is YENEEA in the germline V gene. The CDR3 spans 13 residues. CDR3 sequence (DNA): TGTGCCAGCAGCCCCGGCGGGCCCGGGGAGCTGTTTTTT. Translated, it gives CASSPGGPGELFF.

The chain joins TRBV7-2 to TRBJ2-7; 10 nucleotides agree with TRBD1. Trimming cost V 5 bases and J 2 bases; bases outside gene matches: 0. CDR3 length equals 13 residues. Germline CDR1 SGHTA, CDR2 FQGNSA. The CDR3 DNA is TGTGCCAGCAGCGGGACAGGGGCCTACGAGCAGTACTTC. Translating it yields CASSGTGAYEQYF.

The chain links TRBV7-8 to TRBJ2-7; TRBD1 matches at 8 bases. V dropped 2 bases and J dropped 0; count of bases not matched to a gene: 9. The CDR3 length is 17 residues. Germline CDR1 reads SGHVS; CDR2 reads FQNEAQ. The CDR3 loop reads CASSLRQTGAGSYEQYF. CDR3 DNA: TGTGCCAGCAGCTTACGACAGACAGGGGCCGGCTCCTACGAGCAGTACTTC. Full variable domain (outside the CDR3, taken from reference TRBV7-8 and TRBJ2-7): GAGVSQSPRYKVAKRGQDVALRCDPISGHVSLFWYQQALGQGPEFLTYFQNEAQLDKSGLPSDRFFAERPEGSVSTLKIQRTQQEDSAVYLCASSLRQTGAGSYEQYFGPGTRLTVT.

The rearrangement links TRBV6-5 to TRBJ1-2; no reliable D call. V was pared by 6 bases and J by 8 bases, with 19 bases between. Germline loops: CDR1 MNHEY, CDR2 SVGAGI. This CDR3 contains 14 residues. The CDR3 sequence: CASRPTTLLDGYTF. DNA for the CDR3: TGTGCCAGCAGACCCACAACTTTATTGGACGGCTACACCTTC.

This chain uses TRBV9 with TRBJ1-4, with no clear D. The germline V and J ends were trimmed by 0 bases and 7 bases, with 10 bases remaining between them. CDR3 size: 14 residues. Germline-derived CDR1 and CDR2 are SGDLS and YYNGEE. CDR3 residues: CASSVGRSSEKLFF. The DNA for the CDR3 is TGTGCCAGCAGCGTAGGGCGGAGTAGTGAAAAACTGTTTTTT.

The rearrangement joins TRBV5-6 to TRBJ2-5, with D possibly matching TRBD2 (5 bases). In germline, CDR1 is SGHDT, CDR2 YYEEEE. The V end was cut by 0 bases, the J end by 10 bases, with 19 bases between. CDR3 length equals 15 residues. The CDR3 nucleotides read TGTGCCAGCAGCTTGGTGCCTAGCCTTTCAAGGGACCAGTACTTC. Its protein product is CASSLVPSLSRDQYF.

V is TRBV15 and J is TRBJ2-1; TRBD2 matches 10 bases. In germline, CDR1 is LNHNV, CDR2 YYDKDF (reference sequence). The CDR3 is made up of 14 amino acids. The trim removed 5 bases at V and 6 bases at J, leaving 4 bases unmatched. CDR3 protein: CATSVAGGLNEQFF. In DNA, the CDR3 is TGTGCCACCAGCGTAGCGGGGGGCCTCAATGAGCAGTTCTTC.

A few counts support this clone. This chain links TRBV7-9 with TRBJ2-6; D might be TRBD1 (5 bases). Germline loops: CDR1 SEHNR, CDR2 FQNEAQ (reference sequence). This CDR3 comprises 16 residues. The V end lost 3 bases, the J end lost 0 bases, and 9 bases lay between the germline ends. The DNA for the CDR3 is TGTGCCAGCAGCTTTAACAGGCCCTCTGGGGCCAACGTCCTGACTTTC. This encodes CASSFNRPSGANVLTF. Full variable domain (rest looked up from reference TRBV7-9 and TRBJ2-6): DTGVSQNPRHKITKRGQNVTFRCDPISEHNRLYWYRQTLGQGPEFLTYFQNEAQLEKSRLLSDRFSAERPKGSFSTLEIQRTEQGDSAMYLCASSFNRPSGANVLTFGAGSRLTVL.

CDR3 DNA sequence: TGTGCCAGCAGTTCCCCAGCAACTCGAAACACCATATATTTT. It is translated as CASSSPATRNTIYF. V is TRBV28 and J is TRBJ1-3; D is ambiguous. Trimming took 4 bases from V and 5 from J, leaving 12 bases between them. The CDR3 spans 14 residues. CDR1 is MDHEN, CDR2 SYDVKM, per germline.

This clone was counted once. The chain combines TRBV6-1 with TRBJ2-7; D gene unclear. In germline, CDR1 is MNHNS, CDR2 SASEGT. This CDR3 has 14 amino acids. V lost 0 bases and J 3 bases, leaving 9 bases between the germline ends. The CDR3 sequence: CASSEAMENYEQYF. The CDR3 DNA sequence: TGTGCCAGCAGTGAAGCGATGGAGAACTACGAGCAGTACTTC.

The chain recombines TRBV4-1 with TRBJ1-5; D not resolved. The V and J ends lost 5 bases and 6 bases respectively, with 8 bases between them. This CDR3 spans 12 amino acids. CDR1 and CDR2 from the germline V gene are MGHRA and YSYEKL. CDR3 region: CASSSIGQPQHF. The CDR3 nucleotides are TGCGCCAGCAGCTCCATCGGTCAGCCCCAGCATTTT.

The chain combines TRBV28 with TRBJ2-7; D is unclear. Trimming pared 3 bases from V and 0 bases from J, leaving 9 bases between. The CDR3 spans 14 residues. Germline loops: CDR1 MDHEN, CDR2 SYDVKM. CDR3 region: CASSFLRSSYEQYF. The DNA of the CDR3 is TGTGCCAGCAGTTTCTTAAGGAGCTCCTACGAGCAGTACTTC.

The V call is TRBV6-4, the J call TRBJ2-1; D remains unclear. V was shortened by 0 bases and J by 0 bases, with 6 bases between the two germline ends. CDR3 length: 15 residues. Germline V gene data show CDR1 as MRHNA and CDR2 as SNTAGT. The CDR3 DNA reads as TGTGCCAGCAGTGACTCCTATGCCTCCTACAATGAGCAGTTCTTC. This translates into CASSDSYASYNEQFF.

V usage is TRBV7-3 and J usage is TRBJ1-1; 7 positions match TRBD1. The CDR3 has 14 amino acids. Looked up from germline, CDR1 is SGHTA and CDR2 is FQGTGA. The V and J ends lost 6 bases and 5 bases, in that order; junction bases with no gene match: 9. CDR3 sequence reads: CASSSGTASTEAFF. In DNA, the CDR3 is TGTGCCAGCAGTTCCGGGACAGCCTCAACTGAAGCTTTCTTT.

The J gene is TRBJ2-7, the V gene TRBV10-3; D unresolved. This CDR3 is built from 11 residues. The V and J ends lost 4 bases and 2 bases respectively, with 3 bases between them. The V gene's germline CDR1 is ENHRY and CDR2 SYGVKD. This CDR3 reads CAISGAYEQYF. In DNA form, the CDR3 reads TGTGCCATCAGTGGCGCCTACGAGCAGTACTTC.

The chain is built from TRBV6-5 and TRBJ1-5; D call uncertain. The V and J ends lost 6 bases and 2 bases respectively, with 11 bases between them. This CDR3 comprises 14 residues. Germline CDR1 is MNHEY and CDR2 is SVGAGI. DNA of the CDR3: TGTGCCAGCAGCCCCACTTGGGGCAATCAGCCCCAGCATTTT. Protein product: CASSPTWGNQPQHF.

The chain employs TRBV12-5 and TRBJ1-4; a possible D gene is TRBD1 (6 bases). V lost 2 bases and J lost 8, with 18 bases in between. CDR3 length: 16 residues. CDR1 and CDR2 (germline): LGHNT, FRNRAP. The CDR3 spells CASGLNRRGQDEKLFF. CDR3 coding DNA: TGTGCTAGTGGTTTGAACCGGCGGGGGCAGGACGAAAAACTGTTTTTT.

This chain links TRBV19 with TRBJ2-2, with a possible D match to TRBD2 (8 bases). Trimming removed 9 bases from V and 3 bases from J, with 14 bases in between. CDR3 size: 14 residues. The germline gives CDR1 LNHDA, CDR2 SQIVND (reference sequence). The CDR3 DNA reads TGTGCCAGCGGGAGGGGGCGATACACCGGGGAGCTGTTTTTT. Amino acid sequence: CASGRGRYTGELFF.